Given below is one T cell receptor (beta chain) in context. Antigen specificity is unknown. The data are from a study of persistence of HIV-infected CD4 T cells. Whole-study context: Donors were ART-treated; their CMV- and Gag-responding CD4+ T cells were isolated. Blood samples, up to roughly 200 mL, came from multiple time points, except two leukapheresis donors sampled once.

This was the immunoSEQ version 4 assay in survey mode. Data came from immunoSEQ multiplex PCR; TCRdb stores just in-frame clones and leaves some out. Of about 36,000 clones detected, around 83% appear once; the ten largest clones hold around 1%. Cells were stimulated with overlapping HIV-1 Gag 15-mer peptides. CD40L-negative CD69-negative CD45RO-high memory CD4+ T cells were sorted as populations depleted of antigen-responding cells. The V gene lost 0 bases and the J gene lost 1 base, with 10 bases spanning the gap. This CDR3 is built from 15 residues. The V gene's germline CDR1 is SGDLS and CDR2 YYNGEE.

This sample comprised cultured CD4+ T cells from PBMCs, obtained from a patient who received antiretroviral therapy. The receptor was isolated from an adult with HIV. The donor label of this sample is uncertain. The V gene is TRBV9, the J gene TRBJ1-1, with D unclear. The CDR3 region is CASSVEASPNTEAFF. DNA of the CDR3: TGTGCCAGCAGCGTAGAGGCTAGCCCGAACACTGAAGCTTTCTTT.